The TCR beta chain under discussion was sequenced for a study of vaccination effects on CD4 cells after COVID-19. Study findings and constraints: Marked clonal contraction of both clone types appeared late after vaccination. Healthy vaccinees' vaccine-induced clones included only 1 of 255 that recognized common cold coronaviruses.

The protocol was immunoSEQ multiplex PCR, while the TCRdb copy is restricted to in-frame clones and leaves out a portion. The table lists about 55,000 clones, more than 60% of them singletons. The V end was cut by 5 bases, the J end by 7 bases, with 11 bases between. This CDR3 contains 12 residues. The germline V gene encodes CDR1 MDHEN and CDR2 SYDVKM. Prior to sequencing, the ViraFEST assay stimulated PBMC with viral peptide pools, which expanded the antigen-specific CD4+ T cells. The culture ran for 10 days, and then CD4+ T cells were isolated. Vaccine recipients, nucleocapsid antibody negative, had no prior SARS-CoV-2 infection. The researchers cultured fewer than 2.5 million PBMC per well with approximately 9.1 IU/ml IL-2 and approximately 10 ug/ml peptides. Fresh IL-2-containing medium replaced half the medium on days 3 and 7. Turning to this clone: The target antigen is unknown.

This receptor was identified in a human donor who received a COVID-19 vaccine. The rearrangement joins TRBV28 to TRBJ1-1; no definite D call. Sequences were derived from CD4+ T cells from PBMCs cultured with SARS-CoV-2 spike peptides, sampled before COVID-19 vaccination. CDR3 sequence: CASSLLTGEAFF. The CDR3 DNA follows: TGTGCCAGCAGTCTTCTAACTGGTGAAGCTTTCTTT.